Presented here are 31 T cell receptor beta chains from one specimen sequenced in a study of shared clonotypes between healthy human individuals. Assay used: immunoSEQ multiplex PCR; TCRdb lists only in-frame clones, some missing. The table includes under 1,900,000 clones, approximately 98.5% detected once. Sequencing input: naive CD4+ T cells sorted from blood. The subset here: CD45RA+ positively selected. The receptors were gathered from a man in his thirties or forties in good health.

Comment on this clone: This same CDR3 is encoded by further DNA sequences in the sample. The V gene is TRBV5-1, the J gene TRBJ2-5; TRBD1 matches at 7 bases. The CDR3 has 14 residues. The ends lost 4 bases at V and 4 bases at J; junction bases unmatched: 7. Looked up from germline, CDR1 is SGHRS and CDR2 is YFSETQ. CDR3 in amino acids: CASSPDRVGETQYF. The CDR3 region has the DNA TGCGCCAGCAGCCCAGACAGGGTCGGAGAGACCCAGTACTTC.

V and J are TRBV6-5 and TRBJ1-1; D gene unclear. CDR3 length: 12 residues. The V end lost 0 bases, the J end lost 10 bases, and 9 bases lay between the germline ends. Germline CDR1 is MNHEY and CDR2 is SVGAGI. The CDR3 reads CASSYSVFGAFF. DNA of the CDR3: TGTGCCAGCAGTTACTCGGTCTTTGGAGCTTTCTTT.

This chain joins TRBV19 and TRBJ2-5; the match to TRBD1 covers 8 bases. V was pared by 6 bases and J by 2 bases, with 5 bases of the junction left unmatched. In germline, CDR1 is LNHDA, CDR2 SQIVND (reference sequence). CDR3 length: 14 residues. The CDR3 sequence: CASSDRGDQETQYF. CDR3 sequence (DNA): TGTGCCAGTAGCGACAGGGGAGATCAAGAGACCCAGTACTTC.

V and J are TRBV11-2 and TRBJ2-7; perhaps D is TRBD1 or TRBD2 (6 bases each). The germline gives CDR1 SGHAT, CDR2 FQNNGV. The CDR3 runs 18 residues. Trimming cost V 6 bases and J 5 bases, with 29 bases left between them. The CDR3 DNA follows: TGTGCCAGCAGTCGAGGTCCAACGGGGGCTATTCCTCGGGACGAGCAGTACTTC. This encodes CASSRGPTGAIPRDEQYF.

The rearrangement links TRBV15 to TRBJ1-2; TRBD1 agrees at 10 bases. The CDR3 runs 17 residues. Germline trimming cut 3 bases from V and 4 bases from J; bases unmatched to any gene: 11. Germline loops: CDR1 LNHNV, CDR2 YYDKDF (reference sequence). CDR3 residues: CATSRGRQGAVVYGYTF. The DNA of the CDR3 is TGTGCCACCAGCAGGGGAAGACAGGGGGCTGTGGTCTATGGCTACACCTTC.

This chain links TRBV5-6 with TRBJ2-7, with 12 positions matching TRBD1. Germline V gene data show CDR1 as SGHDT and CDR2 as YYEEEE. This CDR3 has 15 amino acids. The V gene end was trimmed by 1 base and the J gene end by 6 bases; junction bases not matched to a gene: 5. CDR3 in DNA: TGTGCCAGCAGCTTGCCGGGACAGGGGGCGTTCGAGCAGTACTTC. As protein: CASSLPGQGAFEQYF.

The V call is TRBV2, the J call TRBJ2-7; no reliable D call. V gave up 2 bases and J gave up 10 bases, with 6 bases separating them. Germline CDR1 is SNHLY and CDR2 is FYNNEI. CDR3 length equals 10 residues. CDR3 coding DNA: TGTGCCAGCAGTGAACAGAAACAGTACTTC. Encoded protein: CASSEQKQYF.

The chain uses TRBV9 and TRBJ2-3, with D possibly matching TRBD2 (5 bases). Germline lookup yields CDR1 SGDLS and CDR2 YYNGEE. Trimming took 0 bases from V and 5 from J, leaving 22 bases between them. CDR3 size: 18 residues. The CDR3 is CASSVVPSPGNGVDTQYF. The CDR3 region has the DNA TGTGCCAGCAGCGTAGTGCCTTCCCCGGGAAATGGGGTAGATACGCAGTATTTT.

V is TRBV11-2 and J is TRBJ2-2; D perhaps matches TRBD2 (7 bases). This CDR3 comprises 14 residues. Germline-derived CDR1 and CDR2 are SGHAT and FQNNGV. With 3 bases removed from V and 9 bases from J, the gap between germline ends came to 14 bases. CDR3 loop: CASSLGGHLRELFF. The CDR3 DNA is TGTGCCAGCAGCTTGGGGGGGCACCTCCGGGAGCTGTTTTTT.

This chain connects TRBV27 to TRBJ2-7; the match to TRBD1 covers 8 bases. The germline V gene has CDR1 MNHEY and CDR2 SMNVEV (reference sequence). The CDR3 length is 16 residues. The V segment lost 2 bases and the J segment 6 bases; nucleotides outside the gene matches: 12. CDR3 in amino acids: CASSLVQGVRGSEQYF. CDR3 DNA: TGTGCCAGCAGTTTAGTACAGGGGGTGAGGGGAAGCGAGCAGTACTTC.

The sample holds one count of this clone. The CDR3 nucleotides read TGTGCCAGCAGCCCCCTCACAGGGTCCCTTACTTCCACAGATACGCAGTATTTT. Translating gives CASSPLTGSLTSTDTQYF. This rearrangement joins TRBV11-2 to TRBJ2-3; D is perhaps TRBD1 (6 bases). This CDR3 region has 18 residues. Deletions cut 5 bases from V and 2 bases from J, with 23 bases between. CDR1 and CDR2 from the germline V gene are SGHAT and FQNNGV.

The chain links TRBV15 to TRBJ2-1; D gene ambiguous. V lost 2 bases and J 8 bases, leaving 16 bases between the germline ends. Germline V gene data show CDR1 as LNHNV and CDR2 as YYDKDF (reference sequence). This CDR3 has 15 residues. The CDR3 reads CATSRPTGLVYEQFF. The CDR3 DNA is TGTGCCACCAGCAGACCGACGGGCTTAGTCTATGAGCAGTTCTTC.

The chain is built from TRBV7-9 and TRBJ2-5; D is unresolved. Germline CDR1 reads SEHNR; CDR2 reads FQNEAQ (reference sequence). CDR3 size: 14 residues. Trimming cost V 2 bases and J 2 bases, with 9 bases left between them. The CDR3 DNA reads as TGTGCCAGCAGCTTACTCGCAGCTCAAGAGACCCAGTACTTC. This sequence encodes CASSLLAAQETQYF.

This rearrangement joins TRBV5-1 to TRBJ2-1; D is perhaps TRBD2 (6 bases). Germline V gives CDR1 SGHRS, CDR2 YFSETQ. Trimming removed 3 bases from V and 7 bases from J, with 20 bases in between. The CDR3 is 16 residues long. The CDR3 loop is CASSSGGLTGWNEQFF. The CDR3, as DNA: TGCGCCAGCAGCTCCGGGGGACTTACTGGGTGGAATGAGCAGTTCTTC.

This CDR3 reads CSVLQGIQYNEQFF. The CDR3 DNA reads as TGCAGCGTGTTACAGGGGATCCAATACAATGAGCAGTTCTTC. V usage is TRBV29-1 and J usage is TRBJ2-1; 7 nucleotides match TRBD1. The germline gives CDR1 SQVTM, CDR2 ANQGSEA. Losses at the gene ends were 6 bases for V and 4 bases for J; bases not matched to a gene: 9. CDR3 size: 14 residues.

V usage is TRBV6-5 and J usage is TRBJ2-7, with D possibly matching TRBD1 (6 bases). V was trimmed by 4 bases and J by 2 bases, leaving 15 bases between them. Germline CDR1 is MNHEY and CDR2 is SVGAGI. CDR3 size: 15 residues. The chain's CDR3 is CASSSKQGSTYEQYF. Here the CDR3 DNA reads TGTGCCAGCAGTTCTAAACAGGGATCAACCTACGAGCAGTACTTC.

This chain links TRBV18 with TRBJ1-1; no definite D call. Germline assignment: CDR1 KGHSH and CDR2 LQKENI. CDR3 length equals 14 residues. Trimming removed 6 bases from V and 5 bases from J, with 16 bases in between. The CDR3 nucleotides are TGTGCCAGCTCCCCCTCGGGGTGGCGGACTGAAGCTTTCTTT. Encoded protein: CASSPSGWRTEAFF.

V gene TRBV30 combines with J gene TRBJ2-1; 9 nucleotides align to TRBD1. Germline values: CDR1 GTSNPN, CDR2 SVGIG (reference sequence). CDR3 length: 16 residues. With V trimmed by 5 bases and J by 4 bases, 12 bases remained unmatched. CDR3 nucleotide sequence: TGTGCCTGGGGAACAGGGGGCAGGTTCTCATACAATGAGCAGTTCTTC. Its protein is CAWGTGGRFSYNEQFF.

V is TRBV6-5 and J is TRBJ2-7; TRBD2 might be the D (5 bases). Trimming shortened V by 2 bases and J by 4 bases, and 18 bases separated the two germline ends. The CDR3 is made up of 16 amino acids. Germline CDR1 MNHEY, CDR2 SVGAGI. The CDR3 reads CASSYAQTGMQYEQYF. CDR3 DNA sequence: TGTGCCAGCAGTTACGCCCAGACCGGGATGCAGTACGAGCAGTACTTC.

V gene TRBV6-1 combines with J gene TRBJ1-1; maybe TRBD1 (5 bases). The CDR3 has 13 residues. V lost 5 bases and J 1 base, leaving 8 bases between the germline ends. Germline CDR1 MNHNS, CDR2 SASEGT. Here the CDR3 DNA reads TGTGCCAGCAGTCGGGACGCGAACACTGAAGCTTTCTTT. This codes for CASSRDANTEAFF.

This rearrangement joins TRBV19 to TRBJ2-3, with 7 bases that match TRBD1. Trimming at V came to 5 bases and at J to 2 bases, leaving 13 bases not matched to a gene. CDR1 LNHDA and CDR2 SQIVND come from the germline V gene (reference sequence). The length of the CDR3 is 17 residues. In DNA form, the CDR3 reads TGTGCCAGTAGTTTATCCGGGACAGCTTCTTCCACAGATACGCAGTATTTT. It is translated as CASSLSGTASSTDTQYF.

The chain has TRBV29-1 and TRBJ2-2, with D uncertain. Trimming left V 7 bases short and J 5 bases short, with 14 bases between. This CDR3 is 13 amino acids long. Germline lookup yields CDR1 SQVTM and CDR2 ANQGSEA. CDR3 nucleotides: TGCAGCGCTGTTGCCTCCCAGACCGGGGAGCTGTTTTTT. Its translation is CSAVASQTGELFF.

The chain combines TRBV6-1 with TRBJ1-1; D ambiguous. CDR3 length: 11 amino acids. The germline V and J ends were trimmed by 6 bases and 11 bases, with 13 bases remaining between them. Germline CDR1 MNHNS, CDR2 SASEGT. CDR3 in DNA: TGTGCCAGCAGGGAGAGGGCTAATGCTTTCTTT. Translation: CASRERANAFF.

This chain connects TRBV2 to TRBJ2-3; 10 bases are shared with TRBD2. CDR1 and CDR2 from the germline V gene are SNHLY and FYNNEI. The CDR3 totals 16 residues. Trimming cost V 6 bases and J 3 bases; bases outside gene matches: 9. CDR3 amino acids: CASRFSGRARTDTQYF. DNA of the CDR3: TGTGCCAGCAGGTTCAGCGGGAGGGCCCGAACAGATACGCAGTATTTT.

The CDR3 bases are TGTGCCAGCTCCGGGGGGTCAAGATACAATGAGCAGTTCTTC. This translates into CASSGGSRYNEQFF. The chain carries TRBV18 and TRBJ2-1; 7 bases are a match to TRBD2. CDR3 length: 14 amino acids. Germline V lookup: CDR1 KGHSH, CDR2 LQKENI. V lost 6 bases and J lost 4; bases outside the gene matches: 6.

This clone was picked up one time. This rearrangement joins TRBV28 to TRBJ2-7; D is unresolved. V was trimmed by 3 bases and J by 2 bases, leaving 11 bases between them. The length of the CDR3 is 14 residues. CDR1 and CDR2 from the germline V gene are MDHEN and SYDVKM. The CDR3 DNA reads TGTGCCAGCAGTTTCCCTGGTTTCGCCTACGAGCAGTACTTC. Its translation: CASSFPGFAYEQYF.

The chain carries TRBV18 and TRBJ1-2, with no clear D. CDR3 length: 13 amino acids. Germline assignment: CDR1 KGHSH and CDR2 LQKENI. Between the trimmed V and J ends, which lost 3 bases and 8 bases, there was a span of 13 bases. CDR3 in DNA: TGTGCCAGCTCACCGAGACTCGAGGAGGGCTACACCTTC. The encoded protein is CASSPRLEEGYTF. Supplemented by reference TRBV18 and TRBJ1-2, the full variable domain reads NAGVMQNPRHLVRRRGQEARLRCSPMKGHSHVYWYRQLPEEGLKFMVYLQKENIIDESGMPKERFSAEFPKEGPSILRIQQVVRGDSAAYFCASSPRLEEGYTFGSGTRLTVV.

The chain has TRBV5-4 and TRBJ1-1; tentative D call: TRBD1 (5 bases). CDR3 length equals 14 residues. Trimming pared 2 bases from V and 3 bases from J, leaving 11 bases between. CDR1 is SGHNT and CDR2 is YYREEE in the germline V gene (reference sequence). This chain's CDR3 is CASSFGQGDTEAFF. DNA for the CDR3: TGTGCCAGCAGCTTCGGCCAGGGCGACACTGAAGCTTTCTTT.

This chain uses TRBV30 with TRBJ1-2; no definite D call. The CDR3 runs 13 residues. Looked up from germline, CDR1 is GTSNPN and CDR2 is SVGIG (reference sequence). The V end was cut by 0 bases, the J end by 3 bases, with 8 bases between. The CDR3, as DNA: TGTGCCTGGAGTGTAGTACCGTACTATGGCTACACCTTC. It is translated as CAWSVVPYYGYTF.

The gene calls are TRBV6-5 and TRBJ2-5; TRBD2 aligns across 9 bases. Germline V CDR1 and CDR2: MNHEY, SVGAGI. The CDR3 length is 14 residues. V shed 5 bases, J shed 7 bases, and the junction held 8 bases outside the gene matches. CDR3 coding DNA: TGTGCCAGCAGTCTACCGGGACTAGCCCTGACCCAGTACTTC. It yields the protein CASSLPGLALTQYF.

This clone was observed a handful of times. The genes are TRBV7-2 and TRBJ2-7; 9 nucleotides agree with TRBD2. The CDR3 extends over 14 amino acids. V lost 5 bases and J lost 2; bases outside the gene matches: 4. The germline V gene has CDR1 SGHTA and CDR2 FQGNSA. In DNA form, the CDR3 reads TGTGCCAGCAGCCCCCGACTAGCGGCCTACGAGCAGTACTTC. Protein: CASSPRLAAYEQYF.